This T cell receptor beta chain was captured by sequencing in a study of blood T cell repertoires in COVID-19. At the level of the study: PBMCs, B-cell-depleted T cells, or T cells provided the cDNA or gDNA that made up the material.

Contact with a PCR-confirmed or clinician-diagnosed COVID-19 case occurred within 2 weeks of entry. As originally analysed: Amplification of reference gene primers was used by the study to estimate nucleated cell counts. TCRdb keeps only in-frame clones here, not all; method: immunoSEQ multiplex PCR. The V and J calls and clone size come from that table; D and trimming were worked out from the DNA. Here the sample spans a few hundred thousand clones, roughly 86% being singletons. Per the germline V gene, CDR1 is KGHDR and CDR2 is SFDVKD. Trimming at V came to 4 bases and at J to 4 bases, leaving 6 bases not matched to a gene. The CDR3 extends over 15 amino acids.

This TCR was sampled from a woman aged 45-59 years who had been exposed to COVID-19. This chain links TRBV24-1 with TRBJ2-7; 10 nucleotides line up with TRBD1. The sample was PBMCs or T cells enriched from blood (not recorded which). The CDR3 region is CATSDPGQGRYEQYF. The CDR3 DNA sequence: TGTGCCACCAGTGACCCGGGACAGGGGAGGTACGAGCAGTACTTC.